The 3 T cell receptor beta chains listed next were all sequenced from one sample in a study of identical twins. TCRdb used MiXCR to reprocess the 5' RACE reads, holding one entry per CDR3 protein. The sample lists 520,000 or so distinct CDR3 sequences; about 20% were seen once. These data also formed part of another study, on T cells expressing NK-cell markers.

Sequencing was done on a sample of CD4+ T cells sorted from blood. Every receptor here comes from a woman under 30 in good health.

The chain carries TRBV4-3 and TRBJ1-1; D perhaps matches TRBD1 (5 bases). With 2 bases removed from V and 0 bases from J, the gap between germline ends came to 16 bases. CDR3 length: 17 residues. CDR1 is LGHNA and CDR2 is YSLEER in the germline V gene. The CDR3 region is CASSQFGGARMNTEAFF. For the CDR3, the DNA is TGCGCCAGCAGCCAATTCGGGGGTGCACGGATGAACACTGAAGCTTTCTTT.

This clonotype was observed a handful of times. This chain joins TRBV5-1 and TRBJ1-2, with TRBD1 as a possible D gene (6 bases). CDR1 is SGHRS, CDR2 YFSETQ, per germline. Trimming took off 0 bases at V and 6 bases at J, with 15 bases between the two ends. The CDR3 spans 15 residues. As DNA, the CDR3 is TGCGCCAGCAGCTTGGTTCGGGGGCTGAGCGATGGCTACACCTTC. It encodes CASSLVRGLSDGYTF. The full variable domain, completed using reference TRBV5-1 and TRBJ1-2, is KAGVTQTPRYLIKTRGQQVTLSCSPISGHRSVSWYQQTPGQGLQFLFEYFSETQRNKGNFPGRFSGRQFSNSRSEMNVSTLELGDSALYLCASSLVRGLSDGYTFGSGTRLTVV.

This clonotype was recorded a few times. J is TRBJ2-7 and V is TRBV12-3 or TRBV12-4; D not resolved. Trimming removed 3 bases at V and 5 bases at J, with 8 bases between. The CDR3 sequence is 12 residues long. CDR3 sequence (DNA): TGTGCCAGCAGTTTCTGGACGGACGAGCAGTACTTC. Its protein product is CASSFWTDEQYF.